The 17 T cell receptor beta chains given below trace back to one sample, sequenced in a study of siplizumab effects on memory and regulatory T cells. The data were produced by immunoSEQ multiplex PCR, yet TCRdb's version contains in-frame clones alone and is incomplete. The table records tens of thousands of clones, about 90% of them present only once. Sequenced material: naive CD8+ T cells sorted from blood. These receptor sequences come from a human donor in good health.

This clone has only a few counts. The chain has TRBV7-6 and TRBJ2-7; 7 nucleotides match TRBD1. The CDR3 covers 14 residues. The V segment lost 4 bases and the J segment 4 bases; nucleotides outside the gene matches: 7. Germline V gives CDR1 SGHVS, CDR2 FNYEAQ. The CDR3 region is CASSSRDRSYEQYF. The CDR3 DNA follows: TGTGCCAGCAGCTCCCGGGACAGAAGTTACGAGCAGTACTTC.

The rearrangement uses TRBV29-1 and TRBJ2-7; TRBD1 matches 7 bases. The CDR3 has 11 residues. Germline V gene lookup returns CDR1 SQVTM and CDR2 ANQGSEA. After removal of 6 bases from V and 3 bases from J, the junction contained 2 bases not matched to a gene. CDR3 bases: TGCAGCGTCGACAGGGACTACGAGCAGTACTTC. Translation: CSVDRDYEQYF.

The chain has TRBV25-1 and TRBJ2-3; 10 bases align to TRBD2. Germline loops: CDR1 MGHDK, CDR2 SYGVNS. V was clipped by 3 bases and J by 0 bases; unmatched bases: 3. The CDR3 runs to 16 residues. This chain's CDR3 is CASSDGLADSTDTQYF. In DNA, the CDR3 is TGTGCCAGCAGTGACGGACTAGCGGATAGCACAGATACGCAGTATTTT. Complete variable domain (other parts from reference TRBV25-1 and TRBJ2-3): EADIYQTPRYLVIGTGKKITLECSQTMGHDKMYWYQQDPGMELHLIHYSYGVNSTEKGDLSSESTVSRIRTEHFPLTLESARPSHTSQYLCASSDGLADSTDTQYFGPGTRLTVL.

V gene TRBV15 combines with J gene TRBJ2-7; possibly TRBD1 or TRBD2 for D (5 bases each). Per germline, CDR1 LNHNV and CDR2 YYDKDF (reference sequence). This CDR3 is built from 14 residues. Trimming stripped 5 bases from V and 0 bases from J, with 11 bases between. The CDR3 DNA reads TGTGCCACCAGCGGGGACCTCAGCTCCTACGAGCAGTACTTC. Residues: CATSGDLSSYEQYF. Complete variable domain (other parts from reference TRBV15 and TRBJ2-7): DAMVIQNPRYQVTQFGKPVTLSCSQTLNHNVMYWYQQKSSQAPKLLFHYYDKDFNNEADTPDNFQSRRPNTSFCFLDIRSPGLGDTAMYLCATSGDLSSYEQYFGPGTRLTVT.

The chain links TRBV11-3 to TRBJ2-5; 9 bases are shared with TRBD1. From germline, CDR1 is SGHNT and CDR2 YENEEA. There are 16 residues in the CDR3. V lost 5 bases and J lost 1; bases outside the gene matches: 8. In DNA, the CDR3 is TGTGCCAGCAGCCGAAGGACAGGGGACCTCCAAGAGACCCAGTACTTC. As protein: CASSRRTGDLQETQYF.

The genes are TRBV5-6 and TRBJ1-1; a weak D match, TRBD1 (5 bases). Germline V gene lookup returns CDR1 SGHDT and CDR2 YYEEEE. The ends were cut back, 4 bases at V and 5 bases at J, with 15 bases in the middle. This CDR3 comprises 14 residues. Here the CDR3 DNA reads TGTGCCAGCAGCCCCTCGGGGGTCCCGACTGAAGCTTTCTTT. This codes for CASSPSGVPTEAFF. Based on the CDR3 plus reference TRBV5-6 and TRBJ1-1, the full variable domain is DAGVTQSPTHLIKTRGQQVTLRCSPKSGHDTVSWYQQALGQGPQFIFQYYEEEERQRGNFPDRFSGHQFPNYSSELNVNALLLGDSALYLCASSPSGVPTEAFFGQGTRLTVV.

The V gene is TRBV5-1, the J gene TRBJ2-1, with 15 bases identical to TRBD2. Germline assignment: CDR1 SGHRS and CDR2 YFSETQ. The trim removed 4 bases at V and 5 bases at J, leaving 10 bases unmatched. The CDR3 runs 18 residues. CDR3 coding DNA: TGCGCCAGCAGCCCACGGACTAGCGGGGGGGCAGGAGACAATGAGCAGTTCTTC. It encodes CASSPRTSGGAGDNEQFF.

The V gene is TRBV30, the J gene TRBJ1-2; 11 bases fit TRBD1. Germline V gene lookup returns CDR1 GTSNPN and CDR2 SVGIG (reference sequence). This CDR3 is built from 14 residues. The junction had 8 bases not matched to a gene; V was cut back by 3 bases and J by 8 bases. The CDR3, as DNA: TGTGCCTGGAGGGGCGGACAGGGGGCGCGAGGCTACACCTTC. It yields the protein CAWRGGQGARGYTF.

CDR3 sequence (DNA): TGTGCCAGCAGTTTTCGGACAGGGTTCAATGAGCAGTTCTTC. It specifies CASSFRTGFNEQFF. The rearrangement uses TRBV27 and TRBJ2-1, with 8 positions matching TRBD1. The junction had 4 bases not matched to a gene; V was cut back by 3 bases and J by 6 bases. This CDR3 comprises 14 residues. Germline-derived CDR1 and CDR2 are MNHEY and SMNVEV (reference sequence).

The chain uses TRBV19 and TRBJ2-7; D perhaps matches TRBD1 (5 bases). The germline V gene encodes CDR1 LNHDA and CDR2 SQIVND (reference sequence). The length of the CDR3 is 14 residues. V dropped 10 bases and J dropped 0 bases, with 16 bases sitting between them. The CDR3 is CATTWGGSSYEQYF. In nucleotides, the CDR3 is TGTGCCACTACGTGGGGCGGAAGCTCCTACGAGCAGTACTTC. Using reference TRBV19 and TRBJ2-7 for the parts outside the CDR3, the full variable domain is DGGITQSPKYLFRKEGQNVTLSCEQNLNHDAMYWYRQDPGQGLRLIYYSQIVNDFQKGDIAEGYSVSREKKESFPLTVTSAQKNPTAFYLCATTWGGSSYEQYFGPGTRLTVT.

The V and J genes are TRBV19 and TRBJ2-7, with 11 nucleotides matching TRBD2. V was clipped by 5 bases and J by 7 bases; unmatched bases: 13. CDR3 length: 16 residues. Germline values: CDR1 LNHDA, CDR2 SQIVND (reference sequence). In DNA, the CDR3 is TGTGCCAGTAGTCAGGGGCCGGGACTAGCGGCAGTAGAGCAGTACTTC. Protein: CASSQGPGLAAVEQYF.

The chain recombines TRBV19 with TRBJ1-2; D might be TRBD1 (6 bases). The CDR3 loop spans 17 amino acids. Germline assignment: CDR1 LNHDA and CDR2 SQIVND (reference sequence). Between the trimmed V and J ends, which lost 3 bases and 2 bases, there was a span of 19 bases. CDR3 residues: CASSIFGGREANYGYTF. CDR3 in DNA: TGTGCCAGTAGTATCTTCGGGGGGCGTGAGGCAAACTATGGCTACACCTTC.

The V call is TRBV7-2, the J call TRBJ2-1, with 7 bases matching TRBD2. The CDR3 runs to 15 residues. CDR1 and CDR2 (germline): SGHTA, FQGNSA. The J segment lost 8 bases and the V segment lost 2 bases, leaving 9 bases of the junction unmatched. Here the CDR3 reads CASSLKASGDDEQFF. CDR3 nucleotides: TGTGCCAGCAGCTTAAAGGCTAGCGGAGACGATGAGCAGTTCTTC.

This clone showed up just a few times. V and J are TRBV19 and TRBJ1-1, with TRBD1 matching 7 bases. The germline gives CDR1 LNHDA, CDR2 SQIVND (reference sequence). With V trimmed by 7 bases and J by 0 bases, 5 bases remained unmatched. This CDR3 has 14 amino acids. CDR3 residues: CASTIQGMNTEAFF. The CDR3 coding sequence is TGTGCCAGTACCATACAGGGGATGAACACTGAAGCTTTCTTT.

The CDR3 region has the DNA TGTGCCAGCAGGGGACCTACGGGAACCTACGAGCAGTACTTC. This translates into CASRGPTGTYEQYF. The chain combines TRBV2 with TRBJ2-7; tentatively, D is TRBD1 or TRBD2 (5 bases each). The ends were cut back, 6 bases at V and 2 bases at J, with 14 bases in the middle. The germline CDR1 and CDR2 sequences are SNHLY and FYNNEI. The CDR3 runs to 14 residues.

V gene TRBV19 combines with J gene TRBJ2-3, with 15 bases aligning to TRBD2. There are 18 residues in the CDR3. J was trimmed by 4 bases and V by 2 bases; bases with no gene match: 7. The germline V gene has CDR1 LNHDA and CDR2 SQIVND (reference sequence). DNA for the CDR3: TGTGCCAGTAGTATACGGACTAGCGGGAGGGCCATCGCAGATACGCAGTATTTT. This encodes CASSIRTSGRAIADTQYF.

The chain couples TRBV4-1 to TRBJ1-2; D call uncertain. The V end lost 0 bases, the J end lost 0 bases, and 11 bases lay between the germline ends. The germline V gene encodes CDR1 MGHRA and CDR2 YSYEKL. CDR3 length: 16 amino acids. CDR3 DNA: TGCGCCAGCAGCCAAGATACGGAGGTAGCTAACTATGGCTACACCTTC. This codes for CASSQDTEVANYGYTF.